The next 14 T cell receptor beta chains were all read from a single sample in a study of naive and memory T cell subsets. An equimolar mix of two oligonucleotides served as the beta constant-region primer for TRBC1 and TRBC2. The ligated cDNA underwent four PCR rounds using SP2 and nested alpha and beta constant-region primers. TCRdb fed the UMI-ligation and nested PCR reads into MiXCR, producing one record per CDR3 protein. The sample lists 130,000 or so distinct CDR3 sequences; 36% were seen once. The specimen sequenced was central memory CD4+ T cells from blood. These receptors all stem from a human donor in good health.

The CDR3 here is CATHRTGINQPQHF. The CDR3, as DNA: TGTGCCACCCACCGGACAGGGATCAATCAGCCCCAGCATTTT. The chain has TRBV15 and TRBJ1-5; TRBD1 aligns across 8 bases. Germline V gives CDR1 LNHNV, CDR2 YYDKDF (reference sequence). This CDR3 is built from 14 residues. V lost 8 bases and J lost 3; bases outside the gene matches: 6.

V gene TRBV20-1 combines with J gene TRBJ2-1; 10 bases agree with TRBD2. Germline V CDR1 and CDR2: DFQATT, SNEGSKA (reference sequence). This CDR3 spans 16 amino acids. V shed 3 bases, J shed 5 bases, and the junction held 10 bases outside the gene matches. The CDR3 region is CSASRTSGLLNNEQFF. CDR3 coding DNA: TGCAGTGCTAGCCGGACTAGCGGACTCCTAAACAATGAGCAGTTCTTC.

The chain recombines TRBV20-1 with TRBJ2-5; D gene uncertain. V lost 5 bases and J lost 6, with 10 bases in between. Looked up from germline, CDR1 is DFQATT and CDR2 is SNEGSKA (reference sequence). This CDR3 has 11 amino acids. The CDR3 region is CSAHGPKTQYF. CDR3 DNA sequence: TGCAGTGCTCATGGTCCGAAGACCCAGTACTTC.

The J gene is TRBJ2-5, the V gene TRBV7-6, with a possible D match to TRBD2 (5 bases). Per germline, CDR1 SGHVS and CDR2 FNYEAQ. The V gene lost 2 bases and the J gene lost 7 bases, with 8 bases spanning the gap. The CDR3 is 12 residues long. DNA of the CDR3: TGTGCCAGCAGCTTAATGGAGGCGACCCAGTACTTC. As protein: CASSLMEATQYF. Full variable domain (remainder filled in from reference TRBV7-6 and TRBJ2-5): GAGVSQSPRYKVTKRGQDVALRCDPISGHVSLYWYRQALGQGPEFLTYFNYEAQQDKSGLPNDRFSAERPEGSISTLTIQRTEQRDSAMYRCASSLMEATQYFGPGTRLLVL.

In this sample, this clonotype turned up a few times. The chain joins TRBV7-9 to TRBJ2-1; D might be TRBD2 (7 bases). V lost 1 base and J lost 5, with 12 bases in between. The CDR3 contains 15 residues. Germline V gene sequence: CDR1 SEHNR, CDR2 FQNEAQ (reference sequence). The CDR3 DNA follows: TGTGCCAGCAGCTTAGGTGCGGGGGACAACAATGAGCAGTTCTTC. Translated, it gives CASSLGAGDNNEQFF.

This clonotype was seen a few times. The rearrangement uses TRBV3-1 and TRBJ1-5; no clear D. The CDR3 has 12 amino acids. Trimming left V 7 bases short and J 2 bases short, with 6 bases between. Germline V CDR1 and CDR2: LGHDT, YNNKEL (reference sequence). The CDR3 loop is CASTIGNQPQHF. CDR3 DNA: TGTGCCAGCACCATCGGCAATCAGCCCCAGCATTTT.

The genes are TRBV14 and TRBJ2-1; D uncertain. Trimming stripped 4 bases from V and 0 bases from J, with 16 bases between. CDR1 SGHDN and CDR2 FVKESK come from the germline V gene. The CDR3 loop spans 17 amino acids. The CDR3 protein is CASSPSPGPSSYNEQFF. CDR3 nucleotide sequence: TGTGCCAGCAGCCCGTCTCCGGGCCCGAGCTCCTACAATGAGCAGTTCTTC.

The rearrangement links TRBV23-1 to TRBJ1-1, with 8 positions matching TRBD1. TRBV23-1 is assigned to the ORF class and has an uncertain function. This CDR3 comprises 13 residues. Trimming at V came to 3 bases and at J to 4 bases, leaving 1 base not matched to a gene. The DNA of the CDR3 is TGCGCCAGCAGTCACGACAGGGGCACTGAAGCTTTCTTT. Translating it yields CASSHDRGTEAFF.

This clonotype was counted at least ten times. The rearrangement links TRBV7-2 to TRBJ2-2; weak D call: TRBD1 (5 bases). This CDR3 contains 15 residues. Trimming left V 0 bases short and J 4 bases short, with 9 bases between. Per germline, CDR1 SGHTA and CDR2 FQGNSA. The CDR3 nucleotides read TGTGCCAGCAGCTTAGCTAGGGGTGGCACCGGGGAGCTGTTTTTT. Translating gives CASSLARGGTGELFF. Full variable domain (missing parts from reference TRBV7-2 and TRBJ2-2): GAGVSQSPSNKVTEKGKDVELRCDPISGHTALYWYRQSLGQGLEFLIYFQGNSAPDKSGLPSDRFSAERTGGSVSTLTIQRTQQEDSAVYLCASSLARGGTGELFFGEGSRLTVL.

There are a few counts of this clonotype. The chain has TRBV5-8 and TRBJ2-6; no reliable D call. Germline V gives CDR1 SGHTS, CDR2 YDEGEE. The CDR3 totals 17 residues. Trimming pared 7 bases from V and 0 bases from J, leaving 17 bases between. The CDR3 is CASFAGFYFSGANVLTF. CDR3 bases: TGTGCCAGCTTTGCAGGTTTCTATTTCTCTGGGGCCAACGTCCTGACTTTC. Full variable domain (missing parts from reference TRBV5-8 and TRBJ2-6): EAGVTQSPTHLIKTRGQQATLRCSPISGHTSVYWYQQALGLGLQFLLWYDEGEERNRGNFPPRFSGRQFPNYSSELNVNALELEDSALYLCASFAGFYFSGANVLTFGAGSRLTVL.

The chain joins TRBV13 to TRBJ2-7, with 8 nucleotides matching TRBD1. The CDR3 totals 13 residues. CDR1 and CDR2 (germline): PRHDT, FYEKMQ (reference sequence). The trim removed 2 bases at V and 4 bases at J, leaving 1 base unmatched. CDR3 sequence reads: CASSLWTGYEQYF. The CDR3, as DNA: TGTGCCAGCAGCTTATGGACAGGGTACGAGCAGTACTTC.

This clonotype has a handful of counts. V and J are TRBV18 and TRBJ2-5; D is uncertain. Trimming left V 3 bases short and J 3 bases short, with 5 bases between. Per the germline V gene, CDR1 is KGHSH and CDR2 is LQKENI. The CDR3 covers 12 residues. The CDR3 here is CASSPLKETQYF. The CDR3 DNA is TGTGCCAGCTCACCGCTCAAAGAGACCCAGTACTTC.

This clonotype was counted a few times. The chain links TRBV20-1 to TRBJ2-5; maybe TRBD2 (5 bases). V gave up 5 bases and J gave up 0 bases, with 19 bases separating them. The CDR3 contains 16 residues. The germline gives CDR1 DFQATT, CDR2 SNEGSKA (reference sequence). CDR3 nucleotides: TGCAGTGCTCCTACCCAGCGGAACTTGTACCAAGAGACCCAGTACTTC. Its protein product is CSAPTQRNLYQETQYF.

This clonotype was detected only a few times. CDR3 coding DNA: TGCAGTGCTAGAGACAGGGGTTCGGGCACTGAAGCTTTCTTT. This sequence encodes CSARDRGSGTEAFF. The rearrangement uses TRBV20-1 and TRBJ1-1, with a tentative D call TRBD1 (6 bases). Germline assignment: CDR1 DFQATT and CDR2 SNEGSKA (reference sequence). Between the trimmed V and J ends, which lost 0 bases and 4 bases, there was a span of 12 bases. The CDR3 extends over 14 amino acids.